The 2 T cell receptor beta chains below all came from one sample that was sequenced in a study of blood T cell repertoires in COVID-19. Using immunoSEQ multiplex PCR, the repertoire was profiled, and TCRdb retains in-frame clones only, with some absent. The table shows about 180,000 clones, with 75% to 90% occurring only once. The source material was PBMCs or T cells enriched from blood (not recorded which). The receptor set was obtained from a woman in her thirties or forties with acute COVID-19.

The V and J genes are TRBV5-1 and TRBJ2-1; the D gene is possibly TRBD2 (7 bases). Trimming removed 2 bases from V and 4 bases from J, with 13 bases in between. The CDR3 sequence is 15 residues long. Germline V gene sequence: CDR1 SGHRS, CDR2 YFSETQ. CDR3 sequence (DNA): TGCGCCAGCAGCTTCAATGGGGGGGCTTACAATGAGCAGTTCTTC. It yields the protein CASSFNGGAYNEQFF.

The rearrangement uses TRBV19 and TRBJ1-5; D not resolved. The CDR3 is 13 amino acids. Per germline, CDR1 LNHDA and CDR2 SQIVND (reference sequence). The germline V and J ends were trimmed by 5 bases and 6 bases, with 11 bases remaining between them. The CDR3 nucleotides read TGTGCCAGTAGTTCAAGGAGGGTTCAGCCCCAGCATTTT. It specifies CASSSRRVQPQHF.